This TCR beta chain is drawn from a study of cytomegalovirus exposure and HLA in healthy donors. Across the whole study: A prior study identified just under 120 million unique TCR beta sequences from 150 million to 200 million T cells. Points from the study as a whole: Looking again later, the authors saw that most CMV-associated TCR beta chains seemed HLA-restricted.

Germline V CDR1 and CDR2: MNHEY, SVGAGI. The CDR3 covers 11 residues. Trimming stripped 5 bases from V and 4 bases from J, with 6 bases between. The PCR contained 60 Vbeta and 13 Jbeta primers. The table came from immunoSEQ multiplex PCR; TCRdb's copy has only in-frame clones and leaves some out. The sample includes 150,000 to 200,000 clones, over 70% of them seen just once. On this clone: No antigen is known for it.

The material sequenced was PBMCs. The genes are TRBV6-5 and TRBJ2-7; D remains ambiguous. The sequence was obtained from a man aged 35-49 years in good health and CMV-seronegative. CDR3 loop: CASSAEYEQYF. DNA for the CDR3: TGTGCCAGCAGTGCCGAGTACGAGCAGTACTTC.